This TCR beta chain was recovered during a study of CD8 T cells in acute hepatitis C reinfection. Noted time point: naive CD8 control sorted from an acute-time-point sample. Study results and limitations: A V04-02/J02-02 clonotype was among about a dozen public ones, independent of outcome. All groups preferentially used TRBV04 and TRBV06, which was not due to overrepresentation in the naive pool.

The germline CDR1 and CDR2 sequences are LNHDA and SQIVND (reference sequence). The CDR3 totals 16 residues. V was clipped by 3 bases and J by 4 bases; unmatched bases: 5. About this clone: The antigen is not known.

Clones were sequenced by immunoSEQ multiplex PCR, and TCRdb holds only the in-frame ones, with some missing. This table has about 38,000 clones, approximately 83% appearing once. Sequenced sample: naive CD8+ T cells from PBMCs. The rearrangement links TRBV19 to TRBJ2-1; 11 bases map to TRBD2. The sequence derives from a woman aged 18-29 years who spontaneously cleared hepatitis C infection. Here the CDR3 DNA reads TGTGCCAGTAGTATTTATAGCGGGAGGGGTTACAATGAGCAGTTCTTC. It translates to CASSIYSGRGYNEQFF.